This TCR beta chain was captured in a study of CD8 T cells in ankylosing spondylitis. The V end lost 6 bases, the J end lost 3 bases, and 14 bases lay between the germline ends. This CDR3 has 15 residues. The study's findings and limits: The clones that were linked to disease were reported to be significantly enriched in matched synovial fluid samples from ankylosing spondylitis patients. In ankylosing spondylitis blood, a motif of roughly 8 highly homologous TCR beta variants appeared characteristic. A subset of motif variants has previously been described in the synovial fluid and blood of reactive arthritis.

To note about this clonotype: Its antigen is not identified. With a much larger clone just one base away, this may be a read error. Lacking the conserved final phenylalanine or tryptophan, this CDR3 likely reflects a read error.

It was by quantitative 5'-RACE with molecular barcodes that TCR beta libraries were made. Via MiXCR, TCRdb re-called the 5' RACE reads, giving one row per CDR3 protein. In the table there are more than 650,000 distinct CDR3 sequences, approximately 10% of which are singletons. The J gene is TRBJ2-2, the V gene TRBV12-3 or TRBV12-4, with a tentative D call TRBD1 (6 bases). This sequence originates from a male donor with ankylosing spondylitis. The sequencing sample was made of blood, either unsorted or a sorted T cell fraction (not recorded which). CDR3: CASSFVTGDTGELFL. CDR3 bases: TGTGCCAGCAGCTTTGTGACAGGCGACACCGGGGAGCTGTTTCTT.